A selection of T cell receptor beta chains follows, all from one sample in a study of T cell responses to AZD1222 COVID-19 vaccine. Libraries were prepared by immunoSEQ multiplex PCR; TCRdb keeps only in-frame clonotypes and omits some of them. The sample has 100,000 or so clones; around nine tenths are singletons. Specimen: peripheral blood, collected on day 0 of AZD1222 vaccination. All receptors come from an adult in good health. Both conserved end residues are part of each CDR3. The order of the fields is clone size, D gene, V gene, J gene, CDR3 protein, CDR3 DNA. A D gene is named only where the DNA matches it firmly. A clone size is listed for some rows: how often the clone was seen (once, few, many), or a class if it is expanded.

clone_size: NA; d_call: TRBD2; v_call: TRBV7-2; j_call: TRBJ2-1; cdr3_aa: CASSPRSWTSGNNEQFF; cdr3_nt: TGTGCCAGCAGCCCCCGGTCATGGACTAGCGGGAACAATGAGCAGTTCTTC
clone_size: NA; d_call: NA; v_call: TRBV5-8; j_call: TRBJ2-1; cdr3_aa: CASSLVKRYNEQFF; cdr3_nt: TGTGCCAGCAGCTTGGTAAAACGGTACAATGAGCAGTTCTTC
clone_size: NA; d_call: NA; v_call: TRBV5-8; j_call: TRBJ1-2; cdr3_aa: CASSLTGAGNYGYTF; cdr3_nt: TGTGCCAGCAGCTTAACGGGGGCCGGCAACTATGGCTACACCTTC
clone_size: NA; d_call: TRBD1; v_call: TRBV6-6; j_call: TRBJ1-2; cdr3_aa: CASSYTPGQGSYGYTF; cdr3_nt: TGTGCCAGCAGTTACACCCCGGGACAGGGGAGCTATGGCTACACCTTC
clone_size: NA; d_call: TRBD2; v_call: TRBV28; j_call: TRBJ2-7; cdr3_aa: CAGRQGLAEYEQYF; cdr3_nt: TGTGCCGGCAGGCAGGGACTAGCGGAGTACGAGCAGTACTTC
clone_size: NA; d_call: NA; v_call: TRBV5-1; j_call: TRBJ2-5; cdr3_aa: CASSSGTQGWETQYF; cdr3_nt: TGCGCCAGCAGCTCCGGGACCCAGGGGTGGGAGACCCAGTACTTC
clone_size: NA; d_call: TRBD1; v_call: TRBV18; j_call: TRBJ1-2; cdr3_aa: CASSLDRGGGYTF; cdr3_nt: TGTGCCAGCTCACTTGACAGGGGCGGTGGCTACACCTTC
clone_size: NA; d_call: NA; v_call: TRBV28; j_call: TRBJ1-1; cdr3_aa: CAADSPFFSFTEAFF; cdr3_nt: TGTGCAGCCGACAGCCCTTTTTTCTCCTTCACTGAAGCTTTCTTT
clone_size: NA; d_call: NA; v_call: TRBV6-6; j_call: TRBJ1-5; cdr3_aa: CASSLAGSQRNQPQHF; cdr3_nt: TGTGCCAGCAGCCTGGCGGGGTCCCAGCGCAATCAGCCCCAGCATTTT
clone_size: NA; d_call: NA; v_call: TRBV14; j_call: TRBJ2-1; cdr3_aa: CASSSWTAGGDEQFF; cdr3_nt: TGTGCCAGCAGCTCATGGACAGCCGGGGGCGATGAGCAGTTCTTC
clone_size: NA; d_call: NA; v_call: TRBV2; j_call: TRBJ2-6; cdr3_aa: CASSTGRTGANVLTF; cdr3_nt: TGTGCCAGCAGTACAGGCCGCACTGGGGCCAACGTCCTGACTTTC
clone_size: NA; d_call: TRBD2; v_call: TRBV18; j_call: TRBJ2-5; cdr3_aa: CASSPFSGSGQETQYF; cdr3_nt: TGTGCCAGCTCACCTTTTAGCGGGAGTGGTCAAGAGACCCAGTACTTC
clone_size: NA; d_call: NA; v_call: TRBV24-1; j_call: TRBJ2-1; cdr3_aa: CATRSGDSSSNEQFF; cdr3_nt: TGTGCCACCAGGAGTGGGGACTCATCATCCAATGAGCAGTTCTTC
clone_size: NA; d_call: TRBD1; v_call: TRBV5-5; j_call: TRBJ1-5; cdr3_aa: CASSHVFRDRVINQPQHF; cdr3_nt: TGTGCCAGCAGCCACGTGTTCAGAGACAGGGTGATCAATCAGCCCCAGCATTTT
clone_size: few; d_call: NA; v_call: TRBV3-1/TRBV3-2; j_call: TRBJ1-4; cdr3_aa: CASSQDTTDSQGSGKNEKLFF; cdr3_nt: TGTGCCAGCAGCCAAGATACCACCGACAGCCAGGGGAGTGGGAAAAATGAAAAACTGTTTTTT
clone_size: once; d_call: NA; v_call: TRBV18; j_call: TRBJ1-1; cdr3_aa: CASSPQVNTEAFF; cdr3_nt: TGTGCCAGCTCACCACAGGTGAACACTGAAGCTTTCTTT
clone_size: NA; d_call: TRBD1; v_call: TRBV28; j_call: TRBJ1-2; cdr3_aa: CASSTGQGNYGYTF; cdr3_nt: TGTGCCAGCAGTACTGGACAGGGAAACTATGGCTACACCTTC
clone_size: NA; d_call: TRBD2; v_call: TRBV19; j_call: TRBJ2-2; cdr3_aa: CASSKSGGNTGELFF; cdr3_nt: TGTGCCAGTAGTAAAAGCGGGGGGAACACCGGGGAGCTGTTTTTT
clone_size: NA; d_call: NA; v_call: TRBV7-2; j_call: TRBJ2-1; cdr3_aa: CASSLAGSGTYNEQFF; cdr3_nt: TGTGCCAGCAGCTTAGCGGGTAGCGGAACCTACAATGAGCAGTTCTTC
clone_size: NA; d_call: TRBD2; v_call: TRBV6-5; j_call: TRBJ2-2; cdr3_aa: CASSLAGGPPGELFF; cdr3_nt: TGTGCCAGCAGTCTAGCGGGAGGGCCTCCCGGGGAGCTGTTTTTT
clone_size: NA; d_call: TRBD2; v_call: TRBV11-3; j_call: TRBJ2-1; cdr3_aa: CASSPGLVYGEQFF; cdr3_nt: TGTGCCAGCAGCCCCGGACTAGTCTATGGTGAGCAGTTCTTC
clone_size: NA; d_call: TRBD1; v_call: TRBV6-5; j_call: TRBJ2-1; cdr3_aa: CASLGQGLVEQFF; cdr3_nt: TGTGCCAGCTTGGGACAGGGTCTAGTTGAGCAGTTCTTC
clone_size: NA; d_call: NA; v_call: TRBV4-2; j_call: TRBJ1-3; cdr3_aa: CASSQTIGNTIYF; cdr3_nt: TGTGCCAGCAGCCAAACCATTGGAAACACCATATATTTT
clone_size: NA; d_call: NA; v_call: TRBV28; j_call: TRBJ1-2; cdr3_aa: CETGTYGFGYTF; cdr3_nt: TGTGAAACCGGGACATATGGGTTTGGCTACACCTTC
clone_size: few; d_call: NA; v_call: TRBV6-2/TRBV6-3; j_call: TRBJ2-3; cdr3_aa: CASSLGTDTDTQYF; cdr3_nt: TGTGCCAGCAGTCTAGGGACCGACACAGATACGCAGTATTTT
clone_size: NA; d_call: NA; v_call: TRBV28; j_call: TRBJ2-3; cdr3_aa: CASSLQGTDTQYF; cdr3_nt: TGTGCCAGCAGTTTACAGGGGACAGATACGCAGTATTTT